What follows is one T cell receptor beta chain and its context. What it binds is not known. This entry is derived from a study of shared clonotypes between healthy human individuals. Overall study context: Donors consisted of two women and three men between 18 and 49.

This CDR3 is built from 19 residues. V dropped 0 bases and J dropped 7; count of bases not matched to a gene: 17. Germline V gene sequence: CDR1 LGHNA, CDR2 YNFKEQ. The protocol was immunoSEQ multiplex PCR, while the TCRdb copy is restricted to in-frame clones and leaves out a portion. The top ten hold about 0.38% of the sample, which has 2 million to 3 million clones, over 85% seen once. Study outcomes and limitations: Among non-shared clonotypes, generation probabilities were lower than among those shared by all four donors. Sample collection involved blood only; tissue repertoires are likely different. Generally, naive subsets (rather than memory subsets) showed larger estimated richness.

The sequencing input was naive CD4+ T cells from PBMCs. Indicated subset: CD45RA+ positively selected. The origin of this receptor is a man between 18 and 35 years old in good health. Some clones in this sample may be carry-over from other donors' samples. V usage is TRBV4-2 and J usage is TRBJ2-1, with 8 bases aligning to TRBD2. This CDR3 reads CASSQEKRTTGGTRNEQFF. In DNA form, the CDR3 reads TGTGCCAGCAGCCAAGAAAAGCGTACGACGGGAGGGACTCGTAATGAGCAGTTCTTC.